The clone carrying this T cell receptor (beta chain) has a count of ten or more. The data belong to a study of early T cells in non-severe SARS-CoV-2 infection. Turning to the study itself: Chains were not paired, and sequencing was done on bulk RNA from unsorted whole blood.

From germline, CDR1 is SNHLY and CDR2 FYNNEI. The CDR3 is made up of 11 amino acids. The V and J ends lost 7 bases and 0 bases respectively, with 3 bases between them. Researchers attached unique molecular identifiers to individual cDNA molecules. A single record per CDR3 protein comes from TCRdb applying MiXCR to the 5' RACE reads. Among about 98,000 distinct CDR3 sequences, approximately 9.9% were seen once, and the ten largest hold approximately 5.4%. This TCR derives from an adult who was a healthcare worker with PCR-confirmed SARS-CoV-2 infection or an uninfected control (not recorded which). The sample taken for sequencing was whole blood. The genes are TRBV2 and TRBJ1-1, with D unclear. CDR3 in DNA: TGTGCCAGCACCTTGAACACTGAAGCTTTCTTT. Protein product: CASTLNTEAFF.